These 24 T cell receptor beta chains were all obtained from the same sample, sequenced in a study of tumor-infiltrating lymphocytes in primary liver carcinoma. In addition to blood RNA drawn from unsorted whole blood, germline DNA was extracted. From around 500 ng total RNA, TCR beta cDNA was generated with a primer in the constant region. Amplification in three nested multiplex PCR rounds with slightly modified ARM-PCR gave rise to TCR beta libraries. With TRBV1-TRBV30 forward primers and a C-beta reverse primer, the first two PCR rounds were run for nine to eleven cycles each. MiXCR was run by TCRdb on the multiplex PCR reads, yielding one entry per CDR3 protein. The top ten hold approximately 15% of the sample, which has 310,000 or so distinct CDR3 sequences, approximately 54% seen once. The sample comprised peripheral blood. The receptors here all came from a woman aged 25 to 39 with primary liver carcinoma and hepatitis B virus infection.

The CDR3, as DNA: TGTGCCAACACCTTCCGGACTAGCGGGAGGGCCAGCAGGATCGGAGATACGCAGTATTTT. Its protein is CANTFRTSGRASRIGDTQYF. The gene calls are TRBV11-1 and TRBJ2-3; TRBD2 aligns across 15 bases. In germline, CDR1 is SGHAT, CDR2 FQDESV (reference sequence). The CDR3 runs to 20 residues. V was pared by 10 bases and J by 5 bases, with 22 bases of the junction left unmatched.

The chain recombines TRBV28 with TRBJ2-1, with 8 bases identical to TRBD2. Losses at the gene ends were 7 bases for V and 9 bases for J; bases not matched to a gene: 14. The CDR3 has 15 amino acids. CDR1 is MDHEN and CDR2 is SYDVKM in the germline V gene. The CDR3 DNA follows: TGTGCCAGCACCGAGTCGGGACTAGGGTGGGGTGAGCAGTTCTTC. This sequence encodes CASTESGLGWGEQFF.

As to this clonotype: This may be a read error: a much more frequent sequence differs by one nucleotide. The V gene is TRBV11-2, the J gene TRBJ1-4; TRBD1 matches at 10 bases. V dropped 10 bases and J dropped 7; count of bases not matched to a gene: 15. Germline V CDR1 and CDR2: SGHAT, FQNNGV. The CDR3 has 16 amino acids. The CDR3 region is CANTPNRRDRGEKLFF. The CDR3 bases are TGTGCCAACACCCCGAACCGTCGGGACAGGGGTGAAAAACTGTTTTTT.

With regard to this clonotype: At one end, the junction sequence differs from germline, possibly due to a read error. V usage is TRBV11-2 and J usage is TRBJ2-7; no clear D. From germline, CDR1 is SGHAT and CDR2 FQNNGV. The CDR3 runs 14 residues. The CDR3 is CASSIVWDGYERYF. The CDR3 nucleotides are TGTGCCAGCAGCATAGTGTGGGATGGGTACGAGCGGTACTTC.

The CDR3 loop is CASSLGDRGGGYTF. The CDR3 DNA follows: TGTGCCAGCAGCTTGGGTGACAGGGGAGGCGGCTACACCTTC. The chain carries TRBV5-6 and TRBJ1-2; 8 positions agree with TRBD1. Germline V gives CDR1 SGHDT, CDR2 YYEEEE. The CDR3 runs to 14 residues. With V trimmed by 0 bases and J by 8 bases, 6 bases remained unmatched.

This rearrangement joins TRBV2 to TRBJ2-7; D not resolved. The germline V gene encodes CDR1 SNHLY and CDR2 FYNNEI. The CDR3 covers 11 residues. Trimming removed 4 bases at V and 3 bases at J, with 4 bases between. The CDR3 loop is CASSANYEQYF. The CDR3 DNA sequence: TGTGCCAGCAGTGCTAACTACGAGCAGTACTTC. Using reference TRBV2 and TRBJ2-7 for the parts outside the CDR3, the full variable domain is EPEVTQTPSHQVTQMGQEVILRCVPISNHLYFYWYRQILGQKVEFLVSFYNNEISEKSEIFDDQFSVERPDGSNFTLKIRSTKLEDSAMYFCASSANYEQYFGPGTRLTVT.

This clonotype was recorded a few times. The V call is TRBV7-8, the J call TRBJ1-4, with TRBD1 matching 9 bases. With V trimmed by 5 bases and J by 8 bases, 9 bases remained unmatched. CDR1 SGHVS and CDR2 FQNEAQ come from the germline V gene. This CDR3 is 15 amino acids long. The CDR3 nucleotides read TGTGCCAGCAGCGCGAGTGGGACAGGGTACGAAAAACTGTTTTTT. Its translation is CASSASGTGYEKLFF.

The V call is TRBV11-2, the J call TRBJ1-2; 10 bases align to TRBD1. V gave up 1 base and J gave up 14 bases; unmatched junction bases: 10. This CDR3 contains 14 residues. Germline V gene lookup returns CDR1 SGHAT and CDR2 FQNNGV. CDR3 sequence (DNA): TGTGCCAGCAGCTTAGGACAGGGGGCGAGCGACTATACCTTC. Translating gives CASSLGQGASDYTF.

In the case of this clonotype: A read error may be the cause here, since a much bigger clone is one base away. J is TRBJ2-1 and V is TRBV11-2, with 10 bases identical to TRBD2. Germline V gene lookup returns CDR1 SGHAT and CDR2 FQNNGV. CDR3 length equals 17 residues. The CDR3 reads CAGSLHGLASGSYEQFF. The CDR3 DNA sequence: TGTGCCGGCAGCTTACATGGTTTGGCTAGCGGGAGTTATGAGCAGTTCTTC.

This chain connects TRBV5-4 to TRBJ2-1; TRBD2 matches 8 bases. The J segment lost 10 bases and the V segment lost 1 base, leaving 10 bases of the junction unmatched. This CDR3 comprises 15 residues. The germline V gene encodes CDR1 SGHNT and CDR2 YYREEE (reference sequence). Here the CDR3 DNA reads TGTGCCAGCAGCTTGTCCGGGACTAGGAGGCACGAGCAGTTCTTC. Its translation: CASSLSGTRRHEQFF. The full variable domain, with the rest looked up from reference TRBV5-4 and TRBJ2-1, is ETGVTQSPTHLIKTRGQQVTLRCSSQSGHNTVSWYQQALGQGPQFIFQYYREEENGRGNFPPRFSGLQFPNYSSELNVNALELDDSALYLCASSLSGTRRHEQFFGPGTRLTVL.

This clonotype has a count of ten or more. The chain combines TRBV4-2 with TRBJ1-1; possibly TRBD1 for D (5 bases). CDR1 is LGHNA and CDR2 is YNFKEQ in the germline V gene. Trimming cost V 3 bases and J 10 bases, with 27 bases left between them. The CDR3 has 17 residues. Here the CDR3 reads CASSHSTGASVGSGAFF. CDR3 in DNA: TGTGCCAGCAGCCATTCCACCGGGGCTTCCGTCGGTAGTGGAGCTTTCTTT.

This clonotype was observed many times. This chain links TRBV6-5 with TRBJ1-1; 11 positions agree with TRBD1. Germline values: CDR1 MNHEY, CDR2 SVGAGI. Unmatched junction bases numbered 5, after V lost 7 bases and J lost 4 bases. The CDR3 sequence is 14 residues long. The CDR3 DNA is TGTGCCAGCACTCCTGGGACAGGGGGCACTGAAGCTTTCTTT. It yields the protein CASTPGTGGTEAFF.

Note on this clonotype: At one end, the junction sequence differs from germline, possibly due to a read error. The chain has TRBV12-3 or TRBV12-4 and TRBJ2-1; 7 nucleotides match TRBD1. The CDR3 has 14 residues. CDR3 loop: CASSTPVTGNERFF. CDR3 in DNA: TGTGCCAGCAGTACCCCCGTGACAGGGAATGAGCGGTTCTTC.

Concerning this clonotype itself: A single base separates this from a much larger clone, so it may be a read error. The chain employs TRBV10-3 and TRBJ2-5, with D uncertain. The germline V gene encodes CDR1 ENHRY and CDR2 SYGVKD. The CDR3 is 14 amino acids. Trimming took 0 bases from V and 4 from J, leaving 9 bases between them. CDR3 bases: TGTGCCATCAGTGAGTCGTGGCTAGGAGAGACCCAGTACTTC. Translating it yields CAISESWLGETQYF.

This rearrangement joins TRBV6-5 to TRBJ1-1; 8 positions agree with TRBD1. The germline CDR1 and CDR2 sequences are MNHEY and SVGAGI. Trimming cost V 4 bases and J 0 bases; bases outside gene matches: 10. The CDR3 is 17 residues long. CDR3 coding DNA: TGTGCCAGCAGTTCCTCTCGGACAGGGTCGATGAACACTGAAGCTTTCTTT. As protein: CASSSSRTGSMNTEAFF.

This clonotype was recorded many times. The chain links TRBV4-1 to TRBJ2-7; D could derive from TRBD1 or TRBD2 (5 bases each). Germline-derived CDR1 and CDR2 are MGHRA and YSYEKL. The CDR3 contains 15 residues. V was trimmed by 1 base and J by 0 bases, leaving 10 bases between them. The CDR3 DNA follows: TGCGCCAGCAGCCAAGTAAGGGACCCCTCCTACGAGCAGTACTTC. Its translation is CASSQVRDPSYEQYF.

Ten or more counts support this clonotype. V usage is TRBV11-2 and J usage is TRBJ2-7, with 9 nucleotides matching TRBD1. The CDR3 contains 17 residues. The germline CDR1 and CDR2 sequences are SGHAT and FQNNGV. Trimming at V came to 6 bases and at J to 4 bases, leaving 16 bases not matched to a gene. CDR3 nucleotides: TGTGCCAGCAGTTTGGGACAGGGACCTAAACGCGTATACGAGCAGTACTTC. Its translation is CASSLGQGPKRVYEQYF.

The chain recombines TRBV11-2 with TRBJ1-4; D gene unclear. The CDR3 runs to 15 residues. V was shortened by 7 bases and J by 7 bases, with 19 bases between the two germline ends. Germline loops: CDR1 SGHAT, CDR2 FQNNGV. The CDR3 loop reads CASNSSWGYGEKLFF. CDR3 sequence (DNA): TGTGCCAGCAACTCTTCTTGGGGATACGGTGAAAAACTGTTTTTT.

The gene calls are TRBV11-2 and TRBJ2-3; 9 bases line up with TRBD2. The CDR3 covers 15 residues. Germline CDR1 SGHAT, CDR2 FQNNGV. V trimming: 4 bases; J trimming: 2 bases; junction bases outside the gene matches: 4. The CDR3 loop reads CASSSRLAVTDTQYF. CDR3 sequence (DNA): TGTGCCAGCAGCTCCAGACTAGCGGTCACAGATACGCAGTATTTT.

V and J are TRBV11-2 and TRBJ2-5; TRBD2 matches at 9 bases. The germline CDR1 and CDR2 sequences are SGHAT and FQNNGV. V shed 9 bases and J 4 bases; nucleotides not matched to a gene: 18. The CDR3 contains 17 residues. The CDR3 DNA reads TGTGCCAGTAGCAAATTAGCGGGAGTGGTGGGAAGAGAGACCCAGTACTTC. Protein sequence: CASSKLAGVVGRETQYF.

At least ten counts were recorded for this clonotype. V gene TRBV14 combines with J gene TRBJ2-3; TRBD1 matches at 7 bases. The germline V gene has CDR1 SGHDN and CDR2 FVKESK. The CDR3 runs to 15 residues. With 5 bases clipped from V and 3 bases from J, the junction kept 8 bases outside the gene matches. For the CDR3, the DNA is TGTGCCAGCAGCTTACAGGGGATCCTAACAGATACGCAGTATTTT. As protein: CASSLQGILTDTQYF.

This clonotype was detected ten times or more. The rearrangement uses TRBV6-5 and TRBJ2-7; possible D gene TRBD2, 5 bases. The CDR3 has 13 amino acids. Germline CDR1 reads MNHEY; CDR2 reads SVGAGI. V was cut by 7 bases and J by 2 bases, with 12 bases left in between. This CDR3 is CASTRGRAYEQYF. DNA for the CDR3: TGTGCCAGCACCCGGGGTCGGGCCTACGAGCAGTACTTC.

A word on this clonotype: The CDR3 does not close with the conserved phenylalanine or tryptophan, likely indicating a read error. The chain uses TRBV13 and TRBJ2-7; D is perhaps TRBD1 (6 bases). The CDR3 length is 16 residues. Trimming pared 0 bases from V and 3 bases from J, leaving 15 bases between. The germline V gene has CDR1 PRHDT and CDR2 FYEKMQ (reference sequence). The CDR3 DNA reads TGTGCCAGCAGCTTAGGGAGTACAGGGAGACGCTACGAGCAGTACATC. Translation gives CASSLGSTGRRYEQYI.

J is TRBJ2-2 and V is TRBV5-4; possible D gene TRBD1, 5 bases. The CDR3 runs 14 residues. Germline V gene lookup returns CDR1 SGHNT and CDR2 YYREEE (reference sequence). Deletions cut 3 bases from V and 6 bases from J, with 12 bases between. The CDR3 protein is CASSSPRVAGELFF. In DNA form, the CDR3 reads TGTGCCAGCAGCTCCCCCAGGGTCGCCGGGGAGCTGTTTTTT.